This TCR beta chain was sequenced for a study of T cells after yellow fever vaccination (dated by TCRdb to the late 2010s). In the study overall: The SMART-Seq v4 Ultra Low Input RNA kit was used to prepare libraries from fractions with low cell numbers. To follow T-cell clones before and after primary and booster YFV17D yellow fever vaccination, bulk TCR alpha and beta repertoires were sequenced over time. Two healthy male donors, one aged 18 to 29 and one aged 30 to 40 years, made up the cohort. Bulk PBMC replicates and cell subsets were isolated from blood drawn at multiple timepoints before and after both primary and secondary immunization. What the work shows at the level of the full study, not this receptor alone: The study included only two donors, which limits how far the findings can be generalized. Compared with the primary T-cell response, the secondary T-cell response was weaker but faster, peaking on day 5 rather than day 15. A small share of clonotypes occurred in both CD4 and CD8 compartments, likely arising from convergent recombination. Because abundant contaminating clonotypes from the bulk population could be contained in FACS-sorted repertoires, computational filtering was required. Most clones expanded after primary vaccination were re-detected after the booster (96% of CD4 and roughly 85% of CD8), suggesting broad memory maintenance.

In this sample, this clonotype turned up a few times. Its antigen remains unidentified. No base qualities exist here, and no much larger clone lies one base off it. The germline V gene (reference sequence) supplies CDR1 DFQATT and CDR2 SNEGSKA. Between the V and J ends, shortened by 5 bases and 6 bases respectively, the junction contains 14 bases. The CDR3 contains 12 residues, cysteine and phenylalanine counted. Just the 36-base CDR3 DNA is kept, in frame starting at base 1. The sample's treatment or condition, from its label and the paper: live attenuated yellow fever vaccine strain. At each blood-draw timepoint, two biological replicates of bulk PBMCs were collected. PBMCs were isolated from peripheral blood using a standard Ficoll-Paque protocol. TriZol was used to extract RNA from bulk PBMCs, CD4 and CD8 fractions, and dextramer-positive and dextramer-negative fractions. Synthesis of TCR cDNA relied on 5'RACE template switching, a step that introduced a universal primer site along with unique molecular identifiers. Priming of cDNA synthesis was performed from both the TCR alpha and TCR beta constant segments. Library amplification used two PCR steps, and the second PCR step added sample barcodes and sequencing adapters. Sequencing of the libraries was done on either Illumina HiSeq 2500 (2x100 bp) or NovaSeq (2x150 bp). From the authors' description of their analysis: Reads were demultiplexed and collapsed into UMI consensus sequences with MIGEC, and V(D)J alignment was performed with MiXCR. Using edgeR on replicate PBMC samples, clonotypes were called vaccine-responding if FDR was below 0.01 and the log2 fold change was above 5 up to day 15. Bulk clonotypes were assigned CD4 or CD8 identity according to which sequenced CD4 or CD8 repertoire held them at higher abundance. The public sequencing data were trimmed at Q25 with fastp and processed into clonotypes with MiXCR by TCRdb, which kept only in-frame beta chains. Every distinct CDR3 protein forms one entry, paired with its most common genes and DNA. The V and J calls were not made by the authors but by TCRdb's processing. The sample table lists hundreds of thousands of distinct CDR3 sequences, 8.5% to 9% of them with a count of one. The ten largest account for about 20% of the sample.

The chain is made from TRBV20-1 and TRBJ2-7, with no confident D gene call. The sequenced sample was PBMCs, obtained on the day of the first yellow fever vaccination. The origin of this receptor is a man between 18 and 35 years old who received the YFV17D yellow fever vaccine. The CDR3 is CSAAPSNGEQYF. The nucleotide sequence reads TGCAGTGCTGCCCCTAGTAACGGCGAGCAGTACTTC.